The rows below give T cell receptor beta chains drawn from one sample of a study of Ad26.COV2.S vaccination and SARS-CoV-2 variants. Measured with immunoSEQ multiplex PCR; TCRdb has only the in-frame clones, and not every one. The table has around 450,000 clones, 75% to 90% seen once. The starting material was peripheral blood, obtained in a trial of Ad26.COV2.S vaccine versus placebo. These receptors were obtained from a person between 18 and 60 years old who received the Ad26.COV2.S COVID-19 vaccine or a placebo. The CDR3 runs from the conserved cysteine through the conserved F or W.

J,V,CDR3
TRBJ2-2,TRBV4-3,CASRRSLAANTGELFF
TRBJ1-5,TRBV15,CATSRDRQGYQPQHF
TRBJ1-5,TRBV18,CASSPDQESNQPQHF
TRBJ2-1,TRBV4-1,CASSHPIAGGSYNEQFF
TRBJ2-1,TRBV24-1,CATRPRRGEEEFF
TRBJ2-3,TRBV3-1/TRBV3-2,CASSQGMRHPYF
TRBJ1-4,TRBV4-1,CASSQGPSGYQNEKLFF
TRBJ2-3,TRBV4-3,CASSQVPADTQYF
TRBJ2-7,TRBV7-9,CASSLAGSGEQYF
TRBJ2-7,TRBV7-2,CASSARTSGALGAYF
TRBJ1-3,TRBV5-1,CASSTFSGNTIYF
TRBJ2-5,TRBV4-1,CASSPAPPLQETQYF
TRBJ1-3,TRBV9,CASSVTGGSGNTIYF
TRBJ1-5,TRBV28,CASREVWYQVNNQPQHF
TRBJ2-3,TRBV7-2,CASSFIGGDTQYF
TRBJ1-5,TRBV7-2,CASSITGVGNQPQHF
TRBJ2-7,TRBV2,CASNQRGTSYEQYF
TRBJ1-2,TRBV28,CASSLSQPGQGGGYTF
TRBJ2-6,TRBV6-4,CASSESWTGGAGANVLTF
TRBJ2-3,TRBV5-3,CARSLSTGGFGTDTQYF
TRBJ1-3,TRBV21-1,CASSRGVLSGNTIYF
TRBJ2-5,TRBV30,CAWSLDIKETQYF
TRBJ2-2,TRBV3-1/TRBV3-2,CASSQRAVGTGELFF
TRBJ2-7,TRBV3-1/TRBV3-2,CASSPSDRSSYEQYF
TRBJ1-6,TRBV27,CASSLTRTWGSNSPLHF
TRBJ2-7,TRBV18,CASSPYEGQSSYEQYF
TRBJ2-2,TRBV5-3,CARSLTGATGELFF
TRBJ1-2,TRBV27,CASSFDGGLYYGYTF
TRBJ2-5,TRBV4-1,CASSSGEGAETQYF
TRBJ2-1,TRBV7-3,CASSPRGNTYNEQFF
TRBJ2-5,TRBV7-9,CASSPAGGETQYF
TRBJ2-1,TRBV27,CASSRQWGVEQFF
TRBJ2-5,TRBV5-8,CASSWSGRETQYF
TRBJ1-5,TRBV7-9,CASSLVGYSNQPQHF
TRBJ1-1,TRBV5-4,CASSPPLSGEAFF
TRBJ2-7,TRBV7-6,CASSFDTNPGYEQYF
TRBJ2-3,TRBV3-1/TRBV3-2,CASSQGWRGGTDTQYF
TRBJ1-2,TRBV9,CASSVVVGSGGYTF
TRBJ1-6,TRBV28,CASRDNNSPLHF
TRBJ2-1,TRBV5-1,CASSFGLYLNEQFF
TRBJ2-3,TRBV12-5,CASGPAPRSDTQYF
TRBJ1-2,TRBV11-2,CASSPQGARGYTF
TRBJ1-5,TRBV19,CASSIWDLNQPQHF
TRBJ2-2,TRBV7-6,CASSSLWGGELFF
TRBJ2-1,TRBV7-8,CASSLQWTSNEQFF
TRBJ1-6,TRBV18,CASSQAGQFNSPLHF
TRBJ2-3,TRBV2,CASSPMTATDTQYF
TRBJ2-3,TRBV5-4,CASSRDTFTDTQYF